The 29 T cell receptor beta chains below come from one sample, sequenced in a study of blood T cell repertoires in COVID-19. TCRdb keeps only in-frame clones here, not all; method: immunoSEQ multiplex PCR. The repertoire holds hundreds of thousands of clones, about 90% seen once, with under 6.5% in the top ten. The sample was peripheral blood. These receptors were collected from a woman aged 45-65 years with COVID-19, enrolled during active disease.

This sequence joins TRBV7-2 and TRBJ2-7; D remains unclear. Germline V gene data show CDR1 as SGHTA and CDR2 as FQGNSA. The V end was cut by 4 bases, the J end by 6 bases, with 10 bases between. The length of the CDR3 is 12 residues. The DNA for the CDR3 is TGTGCCAGCAGCTCCTACCTGTTCGAGCAGTACTTC. Amino acid sequence: CASSSYLFEQYF.

V gene TRBV27 combines with J gene TRBJ2-4; 8 bases line up with TRBD1. Germline lookup yields CDR1 MNHEY and CDR2 SMNVEV (reference sequence). The CDR3 sequence is 16 residues long. Trimming removed 4 bases from V and 3 bases from J; junction bases left unmatched: 8. CDR3 protein: CASSSQGASGKNIQYF. The CDR3 DNA reads TGTGCCAGCAGTTCGCAGGGGGCCTCGGGCAAAAACATTCAGTACTTC.

V and J are TRBV11-2 and TRBJ1-1; D is unclear. The germline V gene has CDR1 SGHAT and CDR2 FQNNGV. Deletions cut 2 bases from V and 1 base from J, with 8 bases between. The CDR3 spans 14 residues. The DNA for the CDR3 is TGTGCCAGCAGCTTAATGGGCAAGAACACTGAAGCTTTCTTT. Translation: CASSLMGKNTEAFF.

The chain joins TRBV12-5 to TRBJ2-7, with TRBD2 matching 9 bases. V was pared by 2 bases and J by 4 bases, with 12 bases of the junction left unmatched. Per the germline V gene, CDR1 is LGHNT and CDR2 is FRNRAP. There are 17 residues in the CDR3. The CDR3 sequence is CASGLTEPRLAVYEQYF. The CDR3 DNA sequence: TGTGCTAGTGGTTTGACTGAGCCGCGACTAGCGGTATACGAGCAGTACTTC.

This clone appeared a few times. The chain recombines TRBV19 with TRBJ1-1, with D possibly matching TRBD1 (5 bases). The CDR3 contains 14 residues. V lost 1 base to trimming and J lost 5 bases, with 11 bases between them. Germline values: CDR1 LNHDA, CDR2 SQIVND (reference sequence). Here the CDR3 DNA reads TGTGCCAGTAGTATAGTGGGGGACTGGACTGAAGCTTTCTTT. Its translation is CASSIVGDWTEAFF.

This clone has just one count. The gene calls are TRBV19 and TRBJ2-1; 13 nucleotides agree with TRBD2. V gave up 7 bases and J gave up 7 bases; unmatched junction bases: 7. The CDR3 length is 15 residues. The V gene's germline CDR1 is LNHDA and CDR2 SQIVND (reference sequence). CDR3 region: CASNKLAGGWNEQFF. CDR3 bases: TGTGCCAGTAATAAACTAGCGGGAGGGTGGAATGAGCAGTTCTTC.

The chain links TRBV7-3 to TRBJ1-1; 7 bases align to TRBD1. The CDR3 covers 15 residues. The germline V gene has CDR1 SGHTA and CDR2 FQGTGA. J was trimmed by 4 bases and V by 1 base; bases with no gene match: 6. CDR3 sequence (DNA): TGTGCCAGCAGCTTAAGGGGGTCAGGGGGCACTGAAGCTTTCTTT. This encodes CASSLRGSGGTEAFF.

The chain couples TRBV29-1 to TRBJ1-2; 9 bases line up with TRBD1. There are 14 residues in the CDR3. Germline V gene sequence: CDR1 SQVTM, CDR2 ANQGSEA. Losses at the gene ends were 7 bases for V and 3 bases for J; bases not matched to a gene: 9. Written as DNA, the CDR3 is TGCAGCGCAGAGCAGGACAGGGGCCACTATGGCTACACCTTC. Translated, it gives CSAEQDRGHYGYTF.

CDR3 residues: CASSPGGLGYGYTF. CDR3 nucleotides: TGTGCCAGCAGCCCAGGGGGGTTGGGCTATGGCTACACCTTC. The chain is built from TRBV7-9 and TRBJ1-2; 7 nucleotides line up with TRBD1. This CDR3 has 14 amino acids. The germline CDR1 and CDR2 sequences are SEHNR and FQNEAQ (reference sequence). With V trimmed by 5 bases and J by 4 bases, 7 bases remained unmatched.

The chain couples TRBV5-4 to TRBJ2-3; tentatively, D is TRBD2 (6 bases). Germline values: CDR1 SGHNT, CDR2 YYREEE (reference sequence). This CDR3 region has 16 residues. Trimming shortened V by 0 bases and J by 2 bases, and 13 bases separated the two germline ends. The CDR3 nucleotides read TGTGCCAGCAGCTTGGTTTTTGCTAGCGACACAGATACGCAGTATTTT. It translates to CASSLVFASDTDTQYF.

The V gene is TRBV11-2, the J gene TRBJ2-5, with no clear D. Trimming stripped 1 base from V and 4 bases from J, with 10 bases between. Germline CDR1 reads SGHAT; CDR2 reads FQNNGV. The CDR3 consists of 14 residues. Here the CDR3 reads CASSLVAPGETQYF. For the CDR3, the DNA is TGTGCCAGCAGCTTAGTAGCCCCCGGAGAGACCCAGTACTTC. The variable domain in full, with the rest retrieved from reference TRBV11-2 and TRBJ2-5, is EAGVAQSPRYKIIEKRQSVAFWCNPISGHATLYWYQQILGQGPKLLIQFQNNGVVDDSQLPKDRFSAERLKGVDSTLKIQPAKLEDSAVYLCASSLVAPGETQYFGPGTRLLVL.

The table lists this clone with a count of one. The rearrangement links TRBV15 to TRBJ2-3, with D possibly TRBD1 on 5 matching bases. CDR3 length: 16 residues. V was trimmed by 7 bases and J by 0 bases, leaving 17 bases between them. Per the germline V gene, CDR1 is LNHNV and CDR2 is YYDKDF (reference sequence). The CDR3, as DNA: TGTGCCACCACCGGATTTGACAGCGCTAGCACAGATACGCAGTATTTT. This translates into CATTGFDSASTDTQYF.

The CDR3 DNA reads as TGTGCCAGCAGCACAGGGACAGGCTATGGCTACACCTTC. The encoded protein is CASSTGTGYGYTF. The chain employs TRBV9 and TRBJ1-2, with 8 bases matching TRBD1. This CDR3 contains 13 residues. Germline CDR1 and CDR2: SGDLS and YYNGEE. V was pared by 4 bases and J by 4 bases, with 3 bases of the junction left unmatched.

The chain carries TRBV5-1 and TRBJ1-1; D is unclear. From germline, CDR1 is SGHRS and CDR2 YFSETQ. This CDR3 spans 16 amino acids. Trimming pared 0 bases from V and 0 bases from J, leaving 12 bases between. CDR3 loop: CASSLGESGMNTEAFF. The CDR3 region has the DNA TGCGCCAGCAGCTTGGGTGAGTCAGGAATGAACACTGAAGCTTTCTTT. Variable domain in full (rest from reference TRBV5-1 and TRBJ1-1): KAGVTQTPRYLIKTRGQQVTLSCSPISGHRSVSWYQQTPGQGLQFLFEYFSETQRNKGNFPGRFSGRQFSNSRSEMNVSTLELGDSALYLCASSLGESGMNTEAFFGQGTRLTVV.

The J gene is TRBJ1-5, the V gene TRBV6-6, with 7 bases identical to TRBD1. Germline CDR1 is MNHNY and CDR2 is SVGAGI (reference sequence). The junction had 13 bases not matched to a gene; V was cut back by 5 bases and J by 0 bases. The CDR3 spans 18 residues. Here the CDR3 reads CASSPRQGARHSNQPQHF. The CDR3 DNA follows: TGTGCCAGCAGTCCGAGACAGGGCGCTAGACATAGCAATCAGCCCCAGCATTTT.

The chain recombines TRBV5-1 with TRBJ1-1; perhaps TRBD1 as D (6 bases). This CDR3 has 14 amino acids. Trimming took 6 bases from V and 0 from J, leaving 12 bases between them. Germline values: CDR1 SGHRS, CDR2 YFSETQ. CDR3 in DNA: TGCGCCAGCAACCCAGGACAGTTGAACACTGAAGCTTTCTTT. Its translation is CASNPGQLNTEAFF. The variable domain in full, with the rest retrieved from reference TRBV5-1 and TRBJ1-1, is KAGVTQTPRYLIKTRGQQVTLSCSPISGHRSVSWYQQTPGQGLQFLFEYFSETQRNKGNFPGRFSGRQFSNSRSEMNVSTLELGDSALYLCASNPGQLNTEAFFGQGTRLTVV.

The chain links TRBV4-3 to TRBJ2-7, with D possibly TRBD1 on 5 matching bases. The CDR3 has 13 residues. V dropped 6 bases and J dropped 1 base, with 10 bases sitting between them. Germline V gene data show CDR1 as LGHNA and CDR2 as YSLEER. DNA for the CDR3: TGCGCCAGCAGTCCGGACACTTCCTACGAGCAGTACTTC. It is translated as CASSPDTSYEQYF.

The chain joins TRBV11-1 to TRBJ2-1; 7 positions match TRBD1. From germline, CDR1 is SGHAT and CDR2 FQDESV (reference sequence). This CDR3 comprises 15 residues. Trimming at V came to 3 bases and at J to 3 bases, leaving 5 bases not matched to a gene. CDR3 in amino acids: CASSFRQGYYNEQFF. The DNA of the CDR3 is TGTGCCAGCAGCTTCCGACAGGGCTACTACAATGAGCAGTTCTTC. The complete variable domain, with remaining parts taken from reference TRBV11-1 and TRBJ2-1, reads EAEVAQSPRYKITEKSQAVAFWCDPISGHATLYWYRQILGQGPELLVQFQDESVVDDSQLPKDRFSAERLKGVDSTLKIQPAELGDSAMYLCASSFRQGYYNEQFFGPGTRLTVL.

The chain combines TRBV10-1 with TRBJ2-3; maybe TRBD2 (6 bases). Germline V CDR1 and CDR2: WNHNN, SYGVQD (reference sequence). This CDR3 contains 12 residues. Trimming removed 4 bases at V and 4 bases at J, with 6 bases between. The CDR3, as DNA: TGCGCCAGCAGTGCTAGCGCAGATACGCAGTATTTT. Translating gives CASSASADTQYF.

The gene calls are TRBV18 and TRBJ2-2; 8 bases map to TRBD1. The trim removed 1 base at V and 4 bases at J, leaving 2 bases unmatched. Germline assignment: CDR1 KGHSH and CDR2 LQKENI. This CDR3 comprises 15 residues. The CDR3 sequence: CASSPQDRVTGELFF. In DNA, the CDR3 is TGTGCCAGCTCACCACAGGACAGGGTCACCGGGGAGCTGTTTTTT.

Points on this clone: The junction and the germline gene differ at one end; a read error may be behind it. J is TRBJ2-3 and V is TRBV12-3 or TRBV12-4, with D unresolved. This CDR3 spans 12 amino acids. CDR3 sequence: CASSHLVPELDF. The CDR3 DNA reads as TGTGCCAGCAGTCACCTGGTGCCCGAGTTGGATTTT.

The chain joins TRBV3-1 (or the pseudogene TRBV3-2) to TRBJ1-3; tentative D call: TRBD1 (5 bases). The V end was cut by 2 bases, the J end by 4 bases, with 9 bases between. CDR1 is LGHDT and CDR2 is YNNKEL in the germline V gene (reference sequence). The CDR3 loop spans 14 amino acids. CDR3 nucleotide sequence: TGTGCCAGCAGCCAACCAGGGATCGGAAACACCATATATTTT. It codes for CASSQPGIGNTIYF.

The table lists this clone with a count of one. The chain combines TRBV5-4 with TRBJ1-2; D is possibly TRBD1 (5 bases). The germline V and J ends were trimmed by 4 bases and 0 bases, with 10 bases remaining between them. Germline V lookup: CDR1 SGHNT, CDR2 YYREEE (reference sequence). The CDR3 extends over 14 amino acids. Here the CDR3 DNA reads TGTGCCAGCAGCCATCAGACAGCTAACTATGGCTACACCTTC. Amino acids: CASSHQTANYGYTF.

The rearrangement uses TRBV10-3 and TRBJ2-1; D perhaps matches TRBD2 (6 bases). Per germline, CDR1 ENHRY and CDR2 SYGVKD. Between the trimmed V and J ends, which lost 7 bases and 3 bases, there was a span of 13 bases. The CDR3 runs to 14 residues. CDR3 in amino acids: CAIKGGMSYNEQFF. The CDR3 coding sequence is TGTGCCATCAAGGGCGGGATGAGCTACAATGAGCAGTTCTTC.

The rearrangement uses TRBV6-5 and TRBJ1-2; 11 bases map to TRBD1. The CDR3 runs 12 residues. Germline CDR1 and CDR2: MNHEY and SVGAGI. V was pared by 6 bases and J by 12 bases, with 6 bases of the junction left unmatched. The CDR3 reads CASRAGQGVHTF. CDR3 DNA sequence: TGTGCCAGCAGGGCGGGACAGGGGGTCCACACCTTC.

This clone was counted a single time. This chain joins TRBV11-2 and TRBJ2-5, with 8 nucleotides matching TRBD2. The germline CDR1 and CDR2 sequences are SGHAT and FQNNGV. CDR3 length: 14 amino acids. Trimming cost V 7 bases and J 4 bases; bases outside gene matches: 8. CDR3 nucleotides: TGTGCCAGCACCGTAGCGGGGTCGAGAGAGACCCAGTACTTC. It codes for CASTVAGSRETQYF. Based on the CDR3 plus reference TRBV11-2 and TRBJ2-5, the full variable domain is EAGVAQSPRYKIIEKRQSVAFWCNPISGHATLYWYQQILGQGPKLLIQFQNNGVVDDSQLPKDRFSAERLKGVDSTLKIQPAKLEDSAVYLCASTVAGSRETQYFGPGTRLLVL.

As regards this clone: The sample contains more than one DNA sequence encoding this CDR3. V and J are TRBV30 and TRBJ1-1; a weak D match, TRBD1 (6 bases). Germline V gene sequence: CDR1 GTSNPN, CDR2 SVGIG (reference sequence). The CDR3 length is 13 residues. Trimming removed 4 bases at V and 0 bases at J, with 9 bases between. The CDR3 protein is CAWNGQLNTEAFF. In DNA form, the CDR3 reads TGTGCCTGGAATGGACAGCTGAACACTGAAGCTTTCTTT.

The genes are TRBV3-1 (or the pseudogene TRBV3-2) and TRBJ2-2, with TRBD2 as a possible D gene (5 bases). The CDR3 runs to 12 residues. CDR1 LGHDT and CDR2 YNNKEL come from the germline V gene (reference sequence). Trimming left V 5 bases short and J 7 bases short, with 8 bases between. CDR3 loop: CASSKGSGELFF. Written as DNA, the CDR3 is TGTGCCAGCAGCAAAGGGAGCGGGGAGCTGTTTTTT.

The V call is TRBV19, the J call TRBJ2-7, with 7 bases identical to TRBD2. Germline-derived CDR1 and CDR2 are LNHDA and SQIVND (reference sequence). The V gene end was trimmed by 2 bases and the J gene end by 0 bases; junction bases not matched to a gene: 10. The CDR3 runs to 17 residues. CDR3 in DNA: TGTGCCAGTAGTATAACGGTTTCGCCTAGCGGCTCCTACGAGCAGTACTTC. Protein sequence: CASSITVSPSGSYEQYF.